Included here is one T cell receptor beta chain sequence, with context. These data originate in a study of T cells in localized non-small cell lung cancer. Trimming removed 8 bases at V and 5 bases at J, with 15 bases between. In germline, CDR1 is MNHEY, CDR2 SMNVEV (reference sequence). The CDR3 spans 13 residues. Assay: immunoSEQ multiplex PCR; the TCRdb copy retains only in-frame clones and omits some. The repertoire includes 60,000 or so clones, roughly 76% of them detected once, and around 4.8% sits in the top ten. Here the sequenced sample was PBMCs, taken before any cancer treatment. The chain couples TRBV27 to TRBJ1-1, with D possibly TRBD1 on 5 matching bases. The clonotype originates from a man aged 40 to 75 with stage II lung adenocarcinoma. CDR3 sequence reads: CASQGEWGTEAFF. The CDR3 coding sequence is TGTGCCAGCCAAGGCGAATGGGGGACTGAAGCTTTCTTT.